These T cell receptor beta chains were read from a single sample in a study of blood T cells in healthy people across ages. In TCRdb, the 5' RACE reads were re-called with MiXCR into one record per CDR3 protein. The repertoire holds 1.5 million to 2 million distinct CDR3 sequences, with just under 50% as singletons. Sequencing was done on a sample of blood. These receptors were collected from a woman aged 40 to 49 in good health. CDR3s include the opening cysteine and the closing phenylalanine or tryptophan. The order of the fields is V gene, D gene, clone size, J gene, CDR3 protein, CDR3 DNA. The D gene is left open where the match is weak. Clone size is not always given. Where it is, it says once, few, many or a class for expanded clones.

v_gene: TRBV3-1
d_gene: .
abundance: .
j_gene: TRBJ2-4
CDR3aa: CASSDRQLAKNIQYF
CDR3nt: TGTGCCAGCAGCGACAGACAGTTAGCCAAAAACATTCAGTACTTC

v_gene: TRBV6-2/TRBV6-3
d_gene: TRBD2
abundance: few
j_gene: TRBJ2-1
CDR3aa: CASRPGLAGGPNGSYNEQFF
CDR3nt: TGTGCCAGCAGACCCGGACTAGCGGGGGGGCCCAATGGGTCGTACAATGAGCAGTTCTTC

v_gene: TRBV5-1
d_gene: TRBD2
abundance: .
j_gene: TRBJ2-1
CDR3aa: CASGLGALAGAINEQFF
CDR3nt: TGCGCCAGCGGCTTGGGGGCACTAGCGGGAGCAATCAATGAGCAGTTCTTC

v_gene: TRBV6-1
d_gene: TRBD1
abundance: .
j_gene: TRBJ2-3
CDR3aa: CASSQDRGPSSTDTQYF
CDR3nt: TGTGCCAGCAGTCAAGACAGGGGCCCCTCTAGCACAGATACGCAGTATTTT

v_gene: TRBV7-9
d_gene: .
abundance: .
j_gene: TRBJ2-5
CDR3aa: CASSLVPAGQETQYF
CDR3nt: TGTGCCAGCAGCTTAGTCCCAGCGGGCCAAGAGACCCAGTACTTC

v_gene: TRBV6-5
d_gene: .
abundance: .
j_gene: TRBJ2-5
CDR3aa: CASSYSEGRKTQYF
CDR3nt: TGTGCCAGCAGTTACTCGGAGGGAAGGAAGACCCAGTACTTC

v_gene: TRBV7-2
d_gene: TRBD1
abundance: many
j_gene: TRBJ2-3
CDR3aa: CASSRTGVDTQYF
CDR3nt: TGTGCCAGCAGCCGCACAGGGGTAGATACGCAGTATTTT

v_gene: TRBV4-1
d_gene: .
abundance: few
j_gene: TRBJ2-1
CDR3aa: CASSQVLGLGNEQFF
CDR3nt: TGCGCCAGCAGCCAAGTGTTGGGGCTCGGCAATGAGCAGTTCTTC

v_gene: TRBV6-6
d_gene: TRBD1
abundance: .
j_gene: TRBJ2-1
CDR3aa: CASSTTGTGGINEQFF
CDR3nt: TGTGCCAGCAGTACGACCGGGACAGGGGGGATAAATGAGCAGTTCTTC

v_gene: TRBV5-5
d_gene: TRBD1
abundance: few
j_gene: TRBJ2-1
CDR3aa: CASNPGQGIHEQFF
CDR3nt: TGTGCCAGCAACCCGGGACAGGGAATACATGAGCAGTTCTTC

v_gene: TRBV4-3
d_gene: .
abundance: .
j_gene: TRBJ1-6
CDR3aa: CASSQRTGRLHF
CDR3nt: TGCGCCAGCAGCCAGCGGACGGGACGGCTCCACTTT

v_gene: TRBV24-1
d_gene: .
abundance: few
j_gene: TRBJ2-5
CDR3aa: CATSDSPTSETQYF
CDR3nt: TGTGCCACCAGTGACAGTCCTACCTCTGAGACCCAGTACTTC

v_gene: TRBV4-1
d_gene: .
abundance: .
j_gene: TRBJ2-5
CDR3aa: CASSALQGWQETQYF
CDR3nt: TGCGCCAGCAGTGCACTACAGGGATGGCAAGAGACCCAGTACTTC

v_gene: TRBV3-1
d_gene: .
abundance: .
j_gene: TRBJ2-1
CDR3aa: CASSQDLTVREQFF
CDR3nt: TGTGCCAGCAGCCAAGATTTGACCGTGCGCGAGCAGTTCTTC

v_gene: TRBV4-3
d_gene: TRBD2
abundance: .
j_gene: TRBJ2-2
CDR3aa: CASSQDRFILAGGNTGELFF
CDR3nt: TGCGCCAGCAGCCAAGATCGGTTTATACTAGCGGGGGGTAACACCGGGGAGCTGTTTTTT

v_gene: TRBV6-5
d_gene: TRBD2
abundance: few
j_gene: TRBJ2-4
CDR3aa: CASRGFGEGAKNIQYF
CDR3nt: TGTGCCAGCAGGGGGTTTGGGGAGGGAGCCAAAAACATTCAGTACTTC

v_gene: TRBV5-1
d_gene: TRBD2
abundance: few
j_gene: TRBJ2-5
CDR3aa: CASSWRLAGDETQYF
CDR3nt: TGCGCCAGCAGCTGGCGACTAGCGGGGGACGAGACCCAGTACTTC

v_gene: TRBV20-1
d_gene: TRBD1
abundance: .
j_gene: TRBJ1-6
CDR3aa: CSLRTGEVSPLHF
CDR3nt: TGCAGTTTGCGGACAGGGGAGGTCTCACCCCTCCACTTT

v_gene: TRBV12-3/TRBV12-4
d_gene: .
abundance: .
j_gene: TRBJ1-4
CDR3aa: CASSSGNQARDEKLFF
CDR3nt: TGTGCCAGCAGTTCCGGAAATCAGGCTCGGGATGAAAAACTGTTTTTT

v_gene: TRBV3-1
d_gene: .
abundance: few
j_gene: TRBJ2-5
CDR3aa: CASSQVRREETQYF
CDR3nt: TGTGCCAGCAGCCAAGTCAGGCGGGAAGAGACCCAGTACTTC

v_gene: TRBV20-1
d_gene: .
abundance: .
j_gene: TRBJ2-7
CDR3aa: CSSIGLGEQYF
CDR3nt: TGCAGCTCTATTGGTCTAGGCGAGCAGTACTTC

v_gene: TRBV27
d_gene: .
abundance: .
j_gene: TRBJ2-5
CDR3aa: CASSKTDSRKTQYF
CDR3nt: TGTGCCAGCAGTAAAACAGACAGTCGGAAGACCCAGTACTTC

v_gene: TRBV6-6
d_gene: TRBD1
abundance: .
j_gene: TRBJ2-1
CDR3aa: CASAPGTVGNEQFF
CDR3nt: TGTGCCAGCGCACCCGGGACAGTAGGCAATGAGCAGTTCTTC

v_gene: TRBV20-1
d_gene: TRBD1
abundance: .
j_gene: TRBJ2-5
CDR3aa: CSANSGTASGETQYF
CDR3nt: TGCAGTGCTAATTCCGGGACAGCAAGTGGGGAGACCCAGTACTTC

v_gene: TRBV27
d_gene: .
abundance: .
j_gene: TRBJ1-4
CDR3aa: CASSSFLTGEKLFF
CDR3nt: TGTGCCAGCAGTTCGTTCCTGACGGGGGAAAAACTGTTTTTT

v_gene: TRBV5-1
d_gene: TRBD1
abundance: .
j_gene: TRBJ2-5
CDR3aa: CASSRDRSYKQYF
CDR3nt: TGCGCCAGCAGCCGGGACAGGTCCTACAAGCAGTACTTC

v_gene: TRBV5-1
d_gene: .
abundance: .
j_gene: TRBJ2-6
CDR3aa: CASSLGGVRTGANVLTF
CDR3nt: TGCGCCAGCAGCTTGGGAGGGGTGCGGACTGGGGCCAACGTCCTGACTTTC

v_gene: TRBV2
d_gene: .
abundance: .
j_gene: TRBJ2-3
CDR3aa: CASSESLGGYTDTQYF
CDR3nt: TGTGCCAGCAGTGAAAGTCTGGGCGGGTACACAGATACGCAGTATTTT

v_gene: TRBV15
d_gene: .
abundance: few
j_gene: TRBJ1-2
CDR3aa: CATSRTNYGYTF
CDR3nt: TGTGCCACCAGCAGGACGAACTATGGCTACACCTTC

v_gene: TRBV29-1
d_gene: .
abundance: few
j_gene: TRBJ2-5
CDR3aa: CSVDLTGKETQYF
CDR3nt: TGCAGCGTTGATCTCACAGGGAAAGAGACCCAGTACTTC

v_gene: TRBV6-2/TRBV6-3
d_gene: .
abundance: few
j_gene: TRBJ2-4
CDR3aa: CASIEREDFGNIQYF
CDR3nt: TGTGCCAGCATCGAAAGGGAGGATTTCGGAAACATTCAGTACTTC

v_gene: TRBV6-5
d_gene: .
abundance: .
j_gene: TRBJ2-6
CDR3aa: CASTPRGTGANVLTF
CDR3nt: TGTGCCAGCACTCCCCGGGGGACTGGGGCCAACGTCCTGACTTTC

v_gene: TRBV18
d_gene: .
abundance: .
j_gene: TRBJ2-7
CDR3aa: CASSPQVAAVYEQYF
CDR3nt: TGTGCCAGCTCCCCCCAAGTCGCAGCGGTCTACGAGCAGTACTTC

v_gene: TRBV20-1
d_gene: .
abundance: .
j_gene: TRBJ1-5
CDR3aa: CSASASQPQHF
CDR3nt: TGCAGTGCTAGCGCGAGTCAGCCCCAGCATTTT

v_gene: TRBV6-5
d_gene: .
abundance: .
j_gene: TRBJ2-1
CDR3aa: CASSWTRGVGEQFF
CDR3nt: TGTGCCAGCAGTTGGACTAGGGGGGTAGGAGAACAGTTCTTC